The 11 T cell receptor beta chains reported below all come from one sample, sequenced in a study of siplizumab effects on memory and regulatory T cells. Measured with immunoSEQ multiplex PCR; TCRdb has only the in-frame clones, and not every one. The data hold more than 70,000 clones, with around 93% observed a single time. The sequenced material came from CD8+ T cells sorted from blood. The receptor set was obtained from a human donor in good health.

The chain uses TRBV2 and TRBJ2-7; TRBD2 matches at 15 bases. Germline-derived CDR1 and CDR2 are SNHLY and FYNNEI. V was clipped by 6 bases and J by 3 bases; unmatched bases: 6. The CDR3 runs to 16 residues. The CDR3, as DNA: TGTGCCAGCAGGGGGGGGACTAGCGGGAGGAGCTACGAGCAGTACTTC. This gives the protein CASRGGTSGRSYEQYF.

For the CDR3, the DNA is TGTGCCAGTCAACGGGTAGGACTCCCCGGGGAGCTGTTTTTT. Protein product: CASQRVGLPGELFF. The chain combines TRBV19 with TRBJ2-2; the D gene is possibly TRBD2 (5 bases). CDR3 length equals 14 residues. Trimming removed 8 bases at V and 6 bases at J, with 16 bases between. In germline, CDR1 is LNHDA, CDR2 SQIVND (reference sequence).

This clone was detected once. The genes are TRBV5-1 and TRBJ1-2, with D possibly being TRBD1 (6 bases). The CDR3 is made up of 14 amino acids. Germline V gives CDR1 SGHRS, CDR2 YFSETQ. V was cut by 0 bases and J by 3 bases, with 9 bases left in between. CDR3 protein: CASSLVQGDYGYTF. The CDR3 DNA follows: TGCGCCAGCAGCTTGGTACAGGGAGACTATGGCTACACCTTC.

V gene TRBV7-8 combines with J gene TRBJ2-1, with 12 bases that match TRBD2. The V gene's germline CDR1 is SGHVS and CDR2 FQNEAQ. CDR3 length: 18 amino acids. V dropped 1 base and J dropped 0; count of bases not matched to a gene: 4. CDR3 in amino acids: CASSLGLAGGISYNEQFF. The CDR3 bases are TGTGCCAGCAGCTTAGGGCTAGCGGGAGGGATCTCCTACAATGAGCAGTTCTTC.

This clone occurred once. The chain is built from TRBV11-2 and TRBJ2-1; D unclear. CDR1 SGHAT and CDR2 FQNNGV come from the germline V gene. Trimming cost V 1 base and J 2 bases, with 12 bases left between them. The CDR3 has 16 amino acids. This CDR3 is CASSLGRVPPYNEQFF. The CDR3 DNA reads as TGTGCCAGCAGCTTAGGTCGGGTCCCTCCCTACAATGAGCAGTTCTTC.

This clone was counted a few times. The chain employs TRBV27 and TRBJ1-5, with D perhaps TRBD1 (5 bases). The germline CDR1 and CDR2 sequences are MNHEY and SMNVEV (reference sequence). The V end lost 4 bases, the J end lost 7 bases, and 11 bases lay between the germline ends. The CDR3 is made up of 13 amino acids. The CDR3, as DNA: TGTGCCAGCAGTTCAGTCAGGGAGCAGCCCCAGCATTTT. Protein sequence: CASSSVREQPQHF.

Notes on this clone: One end of the junction is discordant with germline, which a read error may explain. V and J are TRBV5-1 and TRBJ2-1; D uncertain. Per the germline V gene, CDR1 is SGHRS and CDR2 is YFSETQ. The CDR3 is 12 amino acids. CDR3 in DNA: TGCGCCAGCAGCATGAACTACGATGAGCAGTTCTTC. It translates to CASSMNYDEQFF.

The chain employs TRBV28 and TRBJ1-2; TRBD1 is a possible D gene (6 bases). This CDR3 is 14 amino acids long. V was pared by 6 bases and J by 7 bases, with 18 bases between. CDR1 is MDHEN and CDR2 is SYDVKM in the germline V gene. In DNA, the CDR3 is TGTGCCAGCAGATTCCGAGGGGGGGCGGCTGGCTACACCTTC. Translated, it gives CASRFRGGAAGYTF.

This chain links TRBV5-4 with TRBJ2-7; 9 bases agree with TRBD1. Trimming at V came to 0 bases and at J to 5 bases, leaving 3 bases not matched to a gene. Germline V gene lookup returns CDR1 SGHNT and CDR2 YYREEE (reference sequence). The CDR3 runs 14 residues. The CDR3 DNA reads as TGTGCCAGCAGCTTGGAACAGGGGGCCGACGAGCAGTACTTC. Protein: CASSLEQGADEQYF.

The chain has TRBV28 and TRBJ2-3, with D uncertain. The CDR3 runs to 16 residues. Germline values: CDR1 MDHEN, CDR2 SYDVKM. Trimming cost V 2 bases and J 0 bases, with 12 bases left between them. CDR3 sequence (DNA): TGTGCCAGCAGTTTAACGACCGCGACTAGCACAGATACGCAGTATTTT. Amino acid sequence: CASSLTTATSTDTQYF.

The V call is TRBV29-1, the J call TRBJ1-1; D gene unclear. CDR1 is SQVTM, CDR2 ANQGSEA, per germline. The CDR3 consists of 12 residues. Trimming left V 4 bases short and J 1 base short, with 7 bases between. In DNA, the CDR3 is TGCAGCGTTGGGTTGGGGAACACTGAAGCTTTCTTT. Translated, it gives CSVGLGNTEAFF.